This is a list of T cell receptor beta chains from one sample in a study of T cell repertoires in cytomegalovirus infection. No cognate antigen is known for these TCRs. Using its own MiXCR run on the reads, TCRdb lists one record per CDR3 protein. The sample gives about 120,000 distinct CDR3 sequences, roughly 31% of which show up once; around two fifths is in the top ten. The sample in question was CD8+ T cells from cultured PBMCs, obtained from culture after CMV antigen stimulation. The origin of the receptors is a human donor in good health (CMV status not recorded). Some clones in this sample may be carry-over from other donors' samples. Both conserved end residues are part of each CDR3. The D gene is left open where the match is weak. Expanded clones get a size class; other rows say once, few or many, or leave the size out.

v_gene	j_gene	d_gene	abundance	CDR3aa	CDR3nt
TRBV10-2	TRBJ2-2	TRBD1	few	CASSERGGAGELFF	TGCGCCAGCAGTGAGCGAGGGGGCGCCGGGGAGCTGTTTTTT
TRBV7-6	TRBJ2-3	-	-	CASSGPNADTQYF	TGTGCCAGCAGTGGGCCGAACGCAGATACGCAGTATTTT
TRBV6-1	TRBJ1-4	TRBD1	-	CASSLGQGDEKLFF	TGTGCCAGCAGCCTAGGACAGGGTGATGAAAAACTGTTTTTT
TRBV27	TRBJ1-1	-	-	CASSPPWPRPSGAEAFF	TGTGCCAGCAGTCCCCCCTGGCCCCGACCGAGCGGGGCTGAAGCTTTCTTT
TRBV12-3/TRBV12-4	TRBJ1-3	-	-	CASSFGPGNTIYF	TGTGCCAGCAGTTTCGGTCCTGGAAACACCATATATTTT
TRBV7-9	TRBJ2-4	-	-	CASSDIGGDRIQYF	TGTGCCAGCAGCGATATTGGAGGGGACCGAATTCAGTACTTC
TRBV19	TRBJ2-1	-	-	CASSIVSIAAEQFF	TGTGCCAGTAGTATTGTATCTATAGCAGCTGAGCAGTTCTTC
TRBV28	TRBJ1-1	TRBD1	-	CASSFPRTGGTMNTEAFF	TGTGCCAGCAGTTTCCCCAGGACAGGGGGGACCATGAACACTGAAGCTTTCTTT
TRBV3-1	TRBJ1-6	-	-	CASSQVETLFLDSPLHF	TGTGCCAGCAGCCAAGTTGAGACTCTCTTTCTGGATTCACCCCTCCACTTT
TRBV27	TRBJ2-1	TRBD2	few	CASRTSGGHYNEQFF	TGTGCCAGCAGAACTAGCGGGGGGCACTACAATGAGCAGTTCTTC
TRBV28	TRBJ2-7	TRBD1	-	CASSSQTGSTYEQYF	TGTGCCAGCAGTTCTCAGACAGGGAGTACCTACGAGCAGTACTTC
TRBV11-2	TRBJ1-2	-	many	CASSSPRGYNYGYTF	TGTGCCAGCAGCTCACCTCGGGGCTATAACTATGGCTACACCTTC
TRBV15	TRBJ1-5	-	few	CATSRDWERGGNQPQHF	TGTGCCACCAGCAGAGATTGGGAGAGAGGGGGGAATCAGCCCCAGCATTTT
TRBV20-1	TRBJ2-1	TRBD2	-	CSASWGSGLAGGNEQFF	TGCAGTGCTAGCTGGGGATCGGGACTAGCGGGGGGGAATGAGCAGTTCTTC
TRBV7-3	TRBJ2-2	TRBD2	many	CASSYEAGGAYTGELFF	TGTGCCAGCAGTTACGAGGCCGGGGGGGCATACACCGGGGAGCTGTTTTTT
TRBV28	TRBJ1-5	TRBD1	few	CASSLNGDRDQPQHF	TGTGCCAGCAGTTTGAATGGGGACAGGGATCAGCCCCAGCATTTT
TRBV6-8	TRBJ1-2	-	-	CASSSSGEVGYTF	TGTGCCAGCAGTTCGTCAGGGGAGGTTGGCTACACCTTC
TRBV11-2	TRBJ2-6	-	-	CASSLDGGGSYSGANVLTF	TGTGCCAGCAGCTTAGATGGAGGGGGATCTTACTCTGGGGCCAACGTCCTGACTTTC
TRBV6-5	TRBJ1-6	-	few	CASRGIGSGMNSPLHF	TGTGCCAGCAGAGGGATAGGGTCGGGAATGAATTCACCCCTCCACTTT
TRBV7-9	TRBJ2-7	-	many	CASSSVLLRYEQYF	TGTGCCAGCAGCTCCGTCCTCCTCCGCTACGAGCAGTACTTC
TRBV19	TRBJ2-1	-	few	CASTGLWGNEQFF	TGTGCCAGTACGGGGCTTTGGGGCAATGAGCAGTTCTTC
TRBV11-2	TRBJ2-3	-	-	CASSSRPVHTDTQYF	TGTGCCAGCAGCTCTCGTCCGGTCCACACAGATACGCAGTATTTT
TRBV7-2	TRBJ2-1	-	-	CASSLAGGGYYEQFF	TGTGCCAGCAGCTTAGCTGGGGGGGGCTATTATGAGCAGTTCTTC
TRBV27	TRBJ2-1	TRBD2	many	CASTPSGGFSSYNEQFF	TGTGCCAGCACTCCTAGCGGGGGGTTTAGCTCCTACAATGAGCAGTTCTTC
TRBV12-3/TRBV12-4	TRBJ1-5	TRBD1	-	CASSPGTGYQPQHF	TGTGCCAGCAGTCCCGGGACAGGGTATCAGCCCCAGCATTTT